This record concerns one T cell receptor (beta chain) sequence. Its antigen remains unknown. The data are from a study of shared clonotypes between healthy human individuals. Study-wide results and limits: Generation of non-shared clonotypes was less probable than generation of clonotypes shared by all four donors. Researchers sampled blood only, noting tissue repertoires likely differ.

Germline V gene sequence: CDR1 MNHEY, CDR2 SVGAGI. The trim removed 2 bases at V and 8 bases at J, leaving 7 bases unmatched. The CDR3 has 14 residues. Using immunoSEQ multiplex PCR, the repertoire was profiled, and TCRdb retains in-frame clones only, with some absent. The sample records about 2,500,000 clones, roughly 92% being singletons. The J gene is TRBJ2-3, the V gene TRBV6-5; 7 positions agree with TRBD2. This TCR was recovered from a man between 18 and 35 years old in good health. Specimen: naive CD4+ T cells sorted from blood. Subset denoted: CD45RA+ positively selected. The CDR3 protein is CASSYGWEGGTQYF. The CDR3 DNA is TGTGCCAGCAGTTACGGGTGGGAGGGAGGTACGCAGTATTTT.